Given below is one TCR beta chain in context. Its specificity is not known. The data stem from a study of cytomegalovirus exposure and HLA in healthy donors. General study points: According to the study, approximately 150 TCR beta chains were cytomegalovirus-associated.

Here immunoSEQ multiplex PCR was the method, and the copy in TCRdb shows in-frame clones only, minus some. The sample contains more than 70,000 clones, 95% to 97% of which appear only once. This clonotype was obtained from a man between 18 and 29 years old in good health and CMV-seropositive. The specimen was PBMCs.

The CDR3 DNA is TGTGCCAGCAGTGCCCTGGACAGCTATAATGAAAAACTGTTTTTT. It translates to CASSALDSYNEKLFF. The J gene is TRBJ1-4, the V gene TRBV6-6, with a tentative D call TRBD1 (6 bases). Germline V gives CDR1 MNHNY, CDR2 SVGAGI (reference sequence). With 5 bases removed from V and 4 bases from J, the gap between germline ends came to 14 bases. CDR3 length equals 15 residues.